Listed here are 23 T cell receptor beta chains from one sample, sequenced in a study of blood T cell repertoires in COVID-19. Clones were read by immunoSEQ multiplex PCR, and TCRdb kept only the in-frame ones, dropping some. The sample yields 100,000 to 150,000 clones, approximately 89% seen once. What was sequenced was peripheral blood. The source is a woman aged 70-85 years with COVID-19, enrolled during active disease.

This clone has more than one count but fewer than ten. This sequence joins TRBV5-1 and TRBJ1-3, with a weak D call TRBD1 (6 bases). This CDR3 has 15 amino acids. Germline V lookup: CDR1 SGHRS, CDR2 YFSETQ. Trimming removed 4 bases at V and 0 bases at J, with 11 bases between. The CDR3, as DNA: TGCGCCAGCAGCGGGGGGGCCAGCTCTGGAAACACCATATATTTT. Residues: CASSGGASSGNTIYF.

V gene TRBV11-2 combines with J gene TRBJ2-3; no definite D call. The CDR3 contains 13 residues. Germline V gene sequence: CDR1 SGHAT, CDR2 FQNNGV. V lost 6 bases and J 0 bases, leaving 7 bases between the germline ends. The CDR3 DNA is TGTGCCAGCAGTCTACCTAGCACAGATACGCAGTATTTT. This translates into CASSLPSTDTQYF.

The gene calls are TRBV5-1 and TRBJ1-6, with 7 bases fitting TRBD1. Germline V CDR1 and CDR2: SGHRS, YFSETQ. The J segment lost 6 bases and the V segment lost 4 bases, leaving 4 bases of the junction unmatched. The CDR3 is 14 amino acids. As DNA, the CDR3 is TGCGCCAGCAGCCAAGGACAGGTTAATTCACCCCTCCACTTT. Its translation is CASSQGQVNSPLHF.

The chain joins TRBV6-1 to TRBJ1-2, with D perhaps matching TRBD1 (5 bases). There are 14 residues in the CDR3. Germline V gives CDR1 MNHNS, CDR2 SASEGT. Trimming removed 6 bases at V and 6 bases at J, with 17 bases between. The CDR3 sequence: CASREWGTGHGYTF. The DNA for the CDR3 is TGTGCCAGCAGGGAGTGGGGAACAGGACATGGCTACACCTTC.

This chain joins TRBV11-3 and TRBJ1-1; TRBD1 might be the D (6 bases). V was shortened by 1 base and J by 6 bases, with 9 bases between the two germline ends. CDR3 length: 13 amino acids. Germline lookup yields CDR1 SGHNT and CDR2 YENEEA. The CDR3 DNA is TGTGCCAGCAGCTTAGTGAACAGGGCTGAAGCTTTCTTT. Translation gives CASSLVNRAEAFF.

V is TRBV6-5 and J is TRBJ1-1; 9 bases are a match to TRBD1. This CDR3 region has 13 residues. CDR1 MNHEY and CDR2 SVGAGI come from the germline V gene. The J segment lost 4 bases and the V segment lost 5 bases, leaving 2 bases of the junction unmatched. The DNA of the CDR3 is TGTGCCAGCAGTAGGACAGGGGCCACTGAAGCTTTCTTT. Its protein product is CASSRTGATEAFF.

The V call is TRBV5-1, the J call TRBJ1-6, with 9 bases fitting TRBD1. Germline V CDR1 and CDR2: SGHRS, YFSETQ. Trimming cost V 4 bases and J 5 bases; bases outside gene matches: 4. The CDR3 extends over 15 amino acids. The CDR3 coding sequence is TGCGCCAGCAGCGGAAGGGACAGGGATAATTCACCCCTCCACTTT. Protein product: CASSGRDRDNSPLHF.

This chain uses TRBV29-1 with TRBJ2-3, with TRBD1 identical over 10 bases. Germline lookup yields CDR1 SQVTM and CDR2 ANQGSEA. The junction had 2 bases not matched to a gene; V was cut back by 4 bases and J by 1 base. The CDR3 extends over 14 amino acids. The CDR3: CSVGDRGRTDTQYF. The CDR3 coding sequence is TGCAGCGTTGGGGACAGGGGCCGCACAGATACGCAGTATTTT.

In DNA, the CDR3 is TGTGCCAGTAGTCCGACAGGGGGCGTCACTGAAGCTTTCTTT. Translating it yields CASSPTGGVTEAFF. This rearrangement joins TRBV19 to TRBJ1-1; 10 bases line up with TRBD1. The CDR3 runs to 14 residues. CDR1 and CDR2 (germline): LNHDA, SQIVND (reference sequence). J lost 4 bases, V lost 5 bases, and 4 bases had no gene match.

The J gene is TRBJ2-7, the V gene TRBV6-5; 7 bases fit TRBD1. Per the germline V gene, CDR1 is MNHEY and CDR2 is SVGAGI. The CDR3 covers 13 residues. With 4 bases clipped from V and 4 bases from J, the junction kept 4 bases outside the gene matches. The CDR3 region has the DNA TGTGCCAGCAGTTCGACAGGGTGGTACGAGCAGTACTTC. Translating gives CASSSTGWYEQYF.

This chain connects TRBV4-1 to TRBJ2-3; possible D gene TRBD2, 5 bases. The CDR3 covers 17 residues. The germline V and J ends were trimmed by 2 bases and 0 bases, with 15 bases remaining between them. Germline V gene sequence: CDR1 MGHRA, CDR2 YSYEKL. The CDR3, as DNA: TGCGCCAGCAGCCAAAAAGTGTCCCTAGCCAGCACAGATACGCAGTATTTT. Amino acids: CASSQKVSLASTDTQYF.

The chain combines TRBV5-5 with TRBJ1-5, with unresolved D. This CDR3 is 15 amino acids long. V was pared by 2 bases and J by 7 bases, with 16 bases between. Germline CDR1 SGHKS, CDR2 YYEKEE (reference sequence). The CDR3 DNA follows: TGTGCCAGCAGCTTTACGGGTGACCCGGGGCAGCCCCAGCATTTT. Translated, it gives CASSFTGDPGQPQHF.

The genes are TRBV7-2 and TRBJ2-3, with 9 positions matching TRBD2. Looked up from germline, CDR1 is SGHTA and CDR2 is FQGNSA. V was clipped by 5 bases and J by 1 base; unmatched bases: 7. The length of the CDR3 is 16 residues. In nucleotides, the CDR3 is TGTGCCAGCAGCCCCCGCGGGGGGGCCCGCACAGATACGCAGTATTTT. It encodes CASSPRGGARTDTQYF.

The chain employs TRBV30 and TRBJ2-5; TRBD1 might be the D (6 bases). V lost 0 bases and J 0 bases, leaving 14 bases between the germline ends. This CDR3 has 16 amino acids. CDR1 and CDR2 (germline): GTSNPN, SVGIG (reference sequence). CDR3 DNA sequence: TGTGCCTGGAGTGTACATCCAGGGGAATACCAAGAGACCCAGTACTTC. Amino acid sequence: CAWSVHPGEYQETQYF.

This clone was observed a handful of times. This chain connects TRBV5-1 to TRBJ1-2, with 7 bases aligning to TRBD1. The CDR3 runs to 13 residues. J was trimmed by 6 bases and V by 0 bases; bases with no gene match: 2. Germline assignment: CDR1 SGHRS and CDR2 YFSETQ. In nucleotides, the CDR3 is TGCGCCAGCAGCTTGGGGCAGGGGGATGGCTACACCTTC. It encodes CASSLGQGDGYTF. Full variable domain (outside the CDR3, taken from reference TRBV5-1 and TRBJ1-2): KAGVTQTPRYLIKTRGQQVTLSCSPISGHRSVSWYQQTPGQGLQFLFEYFSETQRNKGNFPGRFSGRQFSNSRSEMNVSTLELGDSALYLCASSLGQGDGYTFGSGTRLTVV.

The DNA of the CDR3 is TGCGCCAGCAGCCAAGGCGGGCACGAGCAGTACTTC. Amino acids: CASSQGGHEQYF. This chain links TRBV4-1 with TRBJ2-7, with D perhaps matching TRBD2 (5 bases). V was clipped by 1 base and J by 5 bases, with 6 bases between them. From germline, CDR1 is MGHRA and CDR2 YSYEKL. This CDR3 is 12 amino acids long.

The V call is TRBV7-2, the J call TRBJ1-2; 8 bases match TRBD1. Trimming took 5 bases from V and 2 from J; bases not matched to a gene: 4. Germline CDR1 SGHTA, CDR2 FQGNSA. The CDR3 consists of 14 residues. CDR3 loop: CASSTRTGNYGYTF. For the CDR3, the DNA is TGTGCCAGCAGCACACGGACAGGGAACTATGGCTACACCTTC.

DNA of the CDR3: TGTGCCAGTAATAGGGGCGTCCATACAGATACGCAGTATTTT. It is translated as CASNRGVHTDTQYF. The gene calls are TRBV19 and TRBJ2-3; D is possibly TRBD1 (5 bases). Germline loops: CDR1 LNHDA, CDR2 SQIVND (reference sequence). The CDR3 is 14 amino acids. Trimming removed 7 bases from V and 3 bases from J, with 14 bases in between.

The chain employs TRBV3-1 (or the pseudogene TRBV3-2) and TRBJ2-7, with 8 bases matching TRBD2. The CDR3 runs to 16 residues. V dropped 0 bases and J dropped 5; count of bases not matched to a gene: 9. Germline assignment: CDR1 LGHDT and CDR2 YNNKEL (reference sequence). The CDR3 sequence: CASSQDLSGGHNEQYF. CDR3 sequence (DNA): TGTGCCAGCAGCCAAGATTTGTCGGGGGGGCATAACGAGCAGTACTTC.

The genes are TRBV3-1 (or the pseudogene TRBV3-2) and TRBJ2-5, with 8 nucleotides matching TRBD2. This CDR3 region has 14 residues. The germline gives CDR1 LGHDT, CDR2 YNNKEL (reference sequence). With V trimmed by 7 bases and J by 7 bases, 11 bases remained unmatched. CDR3 in DNA: TGTGCCAGCACGCCGGGACTAGGCGTCGGGACCCAGTACTTC. It is translated as CASTPGLGVGTQYF.

This clone is a singleton in its sample. The chain is built from TRBV29-1 and TRBJ2-4; the match to TRBD1 covers 9 bases. The V segment lost 7 bases and the J segment 5 bases; nucleotides outside the gene matches: 3. The CDR3 is 12 amino acids. Looked up from germline, CDR1 is SQVTM and CDR2 is ANQGSEA. CDR3 protein: CSAGQGQNIQYF. For the CDR3, the DNA is TGCAGCGCGGGACAGGGCCAAAACATTCAGTACTTC.

The chain employs TRBV3-1 (or the pseudogene TRBV3-2) and TRBJ1-6, with a tentative D call TRBD1 (6 bases). Trimming left V 3 bases short and J 7 bases short, with 16 bases between. The CDR3 covers 16 residues. Germline loops: CDR1 LGHDT, CDR2 YNNKEL (reference sequence). This CDR3 is CASSHGGAGWNSPLHF. CDR3 DNA sequence: TGTGCCAGCAGCCATGGGGGGGCAGGGTGGAATTCACCCCTCCACTTT.

This chain links TRBV11-2 with TRBJ2-2, with D maybe TRBD1 (6 bases). Germline CDR1 reads SGHAT; CDR2 reads FQNNGV. Between the trimmed V and J ends, which lost 0 bases and 4 bases, there was a span of 18 bases. The CDR3 sequence is 18 residues long. The CDR3 region is CASSLDRATQGGTGELFF. The CDR3 nucleotides are TGTGCCAGCAGCTTAGATCGGGCTACCCAAGGGGGCACCGGGGAGCTGTTTTTT.